These T cell receptor beta chains were read from a single sample in a study of blood T cells in healthy people across ages. TCRdb re-called the 5' RACE reads with MiXCR, one entry per CDR3 protein. The sample holds roughly 2 million distinct CDR3 sequences, around 48% seen once. The sequencing input was blood. The receptors shown here come from a woman between 40 and 55 years old in good health. The CDR3 runs from the conserved cysteine through the conserved F or W. Each record gives: clone size, J gene, V gene, D gene, CDR3 protein, CDR3 DNA. D genes are given only for firm matches. Not all rows give a size; the values are once, few, many and, for expanded clones, a class.

>NA|TRBJ2-7|TRBV6-2/TRBV6-3|NA
CASSYDRRYEQYF
TGTGCCAGCAGTTACGACAGGAGATACGAGCAGTACTTC
>NA|TRBJ1-5|TRBV6-5|TRBD1
CAGSPSTGQVGQPQHF
TGTGCCGGCAGTCCCTCGACAGGGCAGGTCGGTCAGCCCCAGCATTTT
>NA|TRBJ1-4|TRBV5-1|NA
CASSRGTNEKLFF
TGTGCCAGCAGTCGAGGAACTAATGAAAAACTGTTTTTT
>NA|TRBJ2-1|TRBV7-2|NA
CASSPTWLGAGSYNEQFF
TGTGCCAGCTCACCCACGTGGTTGGGGGCAGGGTCCTACAATGAGCAGTTCTTC
>few|TRBJ2-3|TRBV24-1|TRBD2
CATSDLRGESSVDTQYF
TGTGCCACCAGTGATTTGCGGGGGGAAAGCAGCGTCGATACGCAGTATTTT
>NA|TRBJ2-1|TRBV18|TRBD1
CASSPPGQRDNEQFF
TGTGCCAGCTCCCCTCCGGGACAGAGGGACAATGAGCAGTTCTTC
>NA|TRBJ2-6|TRBV7-9|NA
CASSSSTGRESGANVLTF
TGTGCCAGCAGCTCATCGACAGGCCGTGAATCTGGGGCCAACGTCCTGACTTTC
>few|TRBJ2-3|TRBV20-1|TRBD2
CSARGLGLAEYTQYF
TGCAGTGCTAGAGGCTTGGGACTAGCGGAATATACGCAGTATTTT
>few|TRBJ2-3|TRBV7-2|NA
CASSPWVRASTDTQYF
TGTGCCAGCAGCCCTTGGGTCCGTGCTAGCACAGATACGCAGTATTTT
>NA|TRBJ2-1|TRBV20-1|TRBD2
CSARAPPGGLYNEQFF
TGCAGTGCTAGAGCCCCCCCGGGGGGGCTATACAATGAGCAGTTCTTC
>NA|TRBJ2-1|TRBV4-3|TRBD2
CASSQDLTSGGGQFF
TGCGCCAGCAGCCAAGATCTTACTAGCGGGGGCGGGCAGTTCTTC
>few|TRBJ1-1|TRBV27|NA
CASSLKGRNTEAFF
TGTGCCAGCAGTTTAAAGGGCCGGAACACTGAAGCTTTCTTT
>NA|TRBJ2-7|TRBV9|TRBD2
CASSERMGTSRAEQYF
TGTGCCAGCAGCGAAAGGATGGGGACTAGTCGAGCCGAGCAGTACTTC
>few|TRBJ2-5|TRBV7-8|TRBD2
CASIPTPVPSGQETQYF
TGTGCCAGCATTCCCACCCCGGTGCCTAGCGGGCAAGAGACCCAGTACTTC
>few|TRBJ1-2|TRBV29-1|TRBD1
CSVATGAFYGYTF
TGCAGCGTTGCGACAGGGGCGTTCTATGGCTACACCTTC
>NA|TRBJ2-4|TRBV7-9|NA
CASSFPPGVEQYF
TGTGCCAGCAGCTTTCCGCCCGGGGTTGAGCAGTACTTC
>NA|TRBJ2-7|TRBV28|TRBD1
CASRPMRDRTYEQYF
TGTGCCAGCAGGCCGATGAGGGACAGGACGTACGAGCAGTACTTC
>NA|TRBJ2-1|TRBV12-3/TRBV12-4|TRBD2
CASSIGGHGRGGIDEQFF
TGTGCCAGCAGTATTGGGGGTCATGGGCGGGGGGGAATAGATGAGCAGTTCTTC
>NA|TRBJ2-1|TRBV20-1|TRBD2
CSARTSGEPSSFF
TGCAGTGCTCGGACTAGCGGGGAGCCTTCCTCGTTCTTC
>NA|TRBJ2-5|TRBV5-1|NA
CASSLTIGQRQETQYF
TGCGCCAGCAGCTTGACAATTGGTCAGCGCCAAGAGACCCAGTACTTC
>few|TRBJ2-5|TRBV7-2|TRBD2
CASSFRGGNYNEQYF
TGTGCCAGCAGCTTTCGGGGGGGGAACTACAATGAGCAGTACTTC
>NA|TRBJ1-1|TRBV7-2|TRBD1
CASSFIRDRGEAFF
TGTGCCAGCAGCTTCATCCGGGACAGGGGTGAAGCTTTCTTT
>NA|TRBJ1-5|TRBV7-8|NA
CASSDRTAYSNQPQHF
TGTGCCAGCAGCGATCGGACAGCCTATAGCAATCAGCCCCAGCATTTT